This T cell receptor beta chain was identified in a study of T cell responses to AZD1222 COVID-19 vaccine. Libraries were prepared by immunoSEQ multiplex PCR; TCRdb keeps only in-frame clonotypes and omits some of them. The table has 75,000 to 80,000 clones, more than 60% seen once. This CDR3 region has 13 residues. Per the germline V gene, CDR1 is SGHDT and CDR2 is YYEEEE. The V gene lost 7 bases and the J gene lost 4 bases, with 11 bases spanning the gap. This clone was detected a few times. The antigen remains undetermined. General study points: Spike as a whole was targeted by vaccine-associated CD4 TCRs, dominant at 160-218 and 743-854. Regions left unmutated in variants are reportedly the target of nearly half of spike-specific TCRs. The sample set comprised mostly white British donors with more females, and clonal diversity was possibly underestimated. Among those given AZD1222, only 6 or 7 were seropositive at baseline.

This chain links TRBV5-6 with TRBJ2-2; no clear D. This material consisted of peripheral blood, taken 28 days after the second dose of the MenACWY control vaccine. The receptor's source is an adult who received the MenACWY meningococcal vaccine as a control. The CDR3 loop reads CASGLSLTGELFF. The DNA of the CDR3 is TGTGCCAGCGGTCTGAGTCTCACCGGGGAGCTGTTTTTT.